Listed here is a single TCR beta chain. This sample is part of a study of T-cell memory formation after mild COVID-19. This CDR3 has 15 amino acids. The ends lost 6 bases at V and 7 bases at J; junction bases unmatched: 9. Via MiXCR, TCRdb re-called the 5' RACE reads, giving one row per CDR3 protein. The repertoire has hundreds of thousands of distinct CDR3 sequences, 15% to 20% of them found once; the top ten carry about 12%. This sequence originates from an adult woman who had mild COVID-19 (a few samples of this study predate the infection). Cell type and time point are not known. This chain joins TRBV12-3 or TRBV12-4 and TRBJ2-2; 9 bases are a match to TRBD1. The sequenced sample was PBMCs or a T cell subset sorted from them (not recorded which). CDR3 DNA: TGTGCCAGCAGCTCCAACAGGGGGCTAGTCGGGGAGCTGTTTTTT. It encodes CASSSNRGLVGELFF.